The 9 T cell receptor beta chains listed next were all sequenced from one sample in a study of shared T cell receptors in the human thymus (dated by TCRdb to about 2021). Library creation used the immunoSEQ multiplex PCR assay. Entries here come from immuneACCESS through TCRdb and include only in-frame sequences with V and J called. Some clones fail to appear in such tables; in the studies checked, an unresolved V gene covers under half of the shortfall, and the cause of the remainder is unknown. The sample profile shows 700,000 to 750,000 clones; roughly 85% of them were found once. The leading ten clones occupy around 0.01% of the sample. These data were also reused for a study on human thymus T cells.

Sample: thymocytes. The receptors come from a girl less than two years old with a congenital heart defect. Donor details come from another sample of the same person, matched by shared clones.

In its sample, this clone was seen once. The rearrangement links TRBV5-1 to TRBJ1-1; possibly TRBD1 for D (6 bases). This CDR3 has 15 residues. The germline gives CDR1 SGHRS, CDR2 YFSETQ. V shed 1 base and J shed 1 base, with 11 bases lying between them. The CDR3 loop is CASSLWLQGNTEAFF. CDR3 nucleotide sequence: TGCGCCAGCAGCTTGTGGCTACAGGGGAACACTGAAGCTTTCTTT.

This sequence joins TRBV5-4 and TRBJ2-7; 7 nucleotides match TRBD2. The germline gives CDR1 SGHNT, CDR2 YYREEE (reference sequence). The CDR3 is 16 amino acids. V gave up 1 base and J gave up 4 bases; unmatched junction bases: 11. The CDR3 bases are TGTGCCAGCAGCTTGTTGGGGTCCCAGGGAGGGTACGAGCAGTACTTC. It encodes CASSLLGSQGGYEQYF.

The chain recombines TRBV5-1 with TRBJ1-1; maybe TRBD1 (6 bases). Germline CDR1 is SGHRS and CDR2 is YFSETQ. Trimming removed 0 bases at V and 1 base at J, with 10 bases between. This CDR3 contains 15 residues. The CDR3 loop is CASSLAHRANTEAFF. The CDR3 region has the DNA TGCGCCAGCAGCTTGGCCCACAGGGCGAACACTGAAGCTTTCTTT. Full variable domain (outside the CDR3, taken from reference TRBV5-1 and TRBJ1-1): KAGVTQTPRYLIKTRGQQVTLSCSPISGHRSVSWYQQTPGQGLQFLFEYFSETQRNKGNFPGRFSGRQFSNSRSEMNVSTLELGDSALYLCASSLAHRANTEAFFGQGTRLTVV.

The chain links TRBV5-1 to TRBJ2-7; 8 nucleotides line up with TRBD1. The ends lost 4 bases at V and 6 bases at J; junction bases unmatched: 12. Germline assignment: CDR1 SGHRS and CDR2 YFSETQ. CDR3 length: 15 amino acids. CDR3 nucleotide sequence: TGCGCCAGCAGCCCTGGACAGGGTCAATCGTTCGAGCAGTACTTC. Translated, it gives CASSPGQGQSFEQYF.

This clone was seen once. The CDR3 is CASGLVGSTGAFF. CDR3 nucleotide sequence: TGTGCTAGTGGTTTGGTAGGTAGCACTGGGGCTTTCTTT. The chain couples TRBV12-5 to TRBJ1-1; D ambiguous. Germline assignment: CDR1 LGHNT and CDR2 FRNRAP. Trimming shortened V by 0 bases and J by 11 bases, and 13 bases separated the two germline ends. The CDR3 has 13 residues.

The chain joins TRBV2 to TRBJ1-3; unclear D gene. CDR3 size: 13 residues. CDR1 and CDR2 (germline): SNHLY, FYNNEI. V lost 8 bases and J 9 bases, leaving 17 bases between the germline ends. The CDR3 reads CASGPRFECTIYF. CDR3 in DNA: TGTGCCAGCGGGCCGCGTTTTGAATGCACCATATATTTT.

This rearrangement joins TRBV29-1 to TRBJ2-2; 7 bases agree with TRBD1. Germline CDR1 SQVTM, CDR2 ANQGSEA. The J segment lost 5 bases and the V segment lost 3 bases, leaving 6 bases of the junction unmatched. This CDR3 contains 14 residues. The CDR3 region is CSVERGGRTGELFF. DNA for the CDR3: TGCAGCGTTGAGAGAGGGGGCCGAACCGGGGAGCTGTTTTTT.

The chain links TRBV18 to TRBJ2-5, with 8 bases that match TRBD2. The V gene end was trimmed by 4 bases and the J gene end by 2 bases; junction bases not matched to a gene: 3. This CDR3 has 14 amino acids. The germline V gene has CDR1 KGHSH and CDR2 LQKENI. As DNA, the CDR3 is TGTGCCAGCTCACTAGCGGGGCGGCAAGAGACCCAGTACTTC. Protein sequence: CASSLAGRQETQYF.

The chain couples TRBV5-6 to TRBJ1-3; a possible D gene is TRBD1 (6 bases). Germline loops: CDR1 SGHDT, CDR2 YYEEEE. This CDR3 is built from 16 residues. Between the trimmed V and J ends, which lost 4 bases and 2 bases, there was a span of 16 bases. The CDR3 sequence is CASSIDQGLTGNTIYF. CDR3 DNA sequence: TGTGCCAGCAGCATAGATCAGGGGCTTACTGGAAACACCATATATTTT.